The clone carrying this TCR beta chain came up many times. Antigen specificity is unknown. This sample is drawn from a study of T cells after yellow fever vaccination. Study-level results: Subsequent to the booster, the majority of primary-vaccination clones reappeared (around 96% CD4, roughly 90% CD8). A secondary response was less intense yet reached its peak sooner, at day 5 versus 15. From the bulk population, abundant clonotypes could contaminate and appear within FACS-sorted repertoires.

Template switching with 5'RACE generated the TCR cDNA and added a universal primer site and UMIs. Each CDR3 protein is one row after TCRdb ran MiXCR on the 5' RACE reads. The sample includes 340,000 or so distinct CDR3 sequences, 9.5% to 15% of them seen just once. Trimming removed 2 bases from V and 1 base from J, with 5 bases in between. The CDR3 sequence is 13 residues long. The germline V gene has CDR1 SGHTA and CDR2 FQGTGA. This TCR derives from a man between 18 and 29 years old who received the YFV17D yellow fever vaccine. Sequencing used CD4+ T cells sorted from PBMCs, obtained 15 days after the yellow fever booster vaccination. This chain joins TRBV7-3 and TRBJ1-1; D gene unclear. The CDR3 protein is CASSLDQNTEAFF. CDR3 sequence (DNA): TGTGCCAGCAGCTTAGACCAGAACACTGAAGCTTTCTTT.